This T cell receptor beta chain was recorded in a study of T cells in Graves' hyperthyroidism and ophthalmopathy. General observations from the study: Classification by a 13 V-J model distinguished ophthalmopathy from stable hyperthyroidism. Blood samples included most of the expanded thyroid clonotypes exceeding 0.001.

TCR beta CDR3 sequences were amplified from RNA transcripts. The primer set for the first-round RT-PCR of the TCR CDR3 was HTBI. TCRdb passed the multiplex PCR reads through MiXCR, listing each CDR3 protein once. In the table there are about half a million distinct CDR3 sequences, 16% of which are singletons. V lost 0 bases to trimming and J lost 5 bases, with 13 bases between them. The CDR3 consists of 15 residues. Germline V gene sequence: CDR1 SGDLS, CDR2 YYNGEE. As concerns this clonotype: Its antigen is unidentified.

The rearrangement uses TRBV9 and TRBJ2-3, with a possible D match to TRBD2 (6 bases). This TCR derives from a woman aged 25 to 39 with Graves' ophthalmopathy. Input material: blood. The CDR3 DNA follows: TGTGCCAGCAGCGTAGCTCCTGTGGAGGGAGATACGCAGTATTTT. It codes for CASSVAPVEGDTQYF.